This entry is about one T cell receptor beta chain. Libraries were prepared by immunoSEQ multiplex PCR; TCRdb keeps only in-frame clonotypes and omits some of them. The sample has some 77,000 clones, around 94% seen once. The source of the sample is a study of T cell changes during pregnancy in multiple sclerosis. Per germline, CDR1 MNHEY and CDR2 SMNVEV (reference sequence). The CDR3 is made up of 15 amino acids. J was trimmed by 5 bases and V by 6 bases; bases with no gene match: 12. The source of this sequence is a female donor in good health, enrolled as a control in a pregnancy study. The specimen comprised peripheral blood, sampled in the second trimester of pregnancy. The chain couples TRBV27 to TRBJ2-5; 7 bases match TRBD2. DNA of the CDR3: TGTGCCAGCAGAGATGACGACCGCGGGGGTGAGACCCAGTACTTC. It codes for CASRDDDRGGETQYF.